The rows below give T cell receptor beta chains drawn from one sample of a study of cytomegalovirus exposure and HLA in healthy donors. TCRdb's copy holds only in-frame clones and misses some; the assay was immunoSEQ multiplex PCR. The data hold 150,000 to 200,000 clones, with about 76% observed a single time. The specimen was PBMCs. The receptors shown here come from a woman between 50 and 59 years old in good health and CMV-seronegative. Both conserved end residues are trimmed from each CDR3.

V: TRBV5-4
J: TRBJ2-5
CDR3: ASSPFWAASTKTQY

V: TRBV9
J: TRBJ1-1
CDR3: ASSVVPTGRSTEAF

V: TRBV5-1
J: TRBJ2-7
CDR3: ASSPVALGTGGYSYEQY

V: TRBV7-7
J: TRBJ2-1
CDR3: ASSTNPEGNEQF

V: TRBV6-1
J: TRBJ2-7
CDR3: ASTGGPRREQY

V: TRBV7-2
J: TRBJ2-3
CDR3: ASSLARSRGTDTQY

V: TRBV18
J: TRBJ2-7
CDR3: ASSPPTHNYEQY

V: TRBV6-4
J: TRBJ2-1
CDR3: ASSDGGARNEQF

V: TRBV27
J: TRBJ1-1
CDR3: ASSLLGSMNTEAF

V: TRBV18
J: TRBJ1-5
CDR3: ASRVPNQPQH

V: TRBV6-6
J: TRBJ2-1
CDR3: ASSLLAGGSGEQF

V: TRBV5-1
J: TRBJ1-3
CDR3: ASFPGPSLSGNTIY

V: TRBV5-4
J: -
CDR3: ASSSRYEQY

V: TRBV5-5
J: TRBJ2-3
CDR3: ASSLTGTGGIDTQY

V: TRBV18
J: TRBJ2-5
CDR3: ASSPNRETQY

V: TRBV5-1
J: TRBJ1-2
CDR3: ASSLGQGAKGYT

V: TRBV7-9
J: TRBJ1-2
CDR3: SSSLGQGANGYT

V: TRBV5-1
J: TRBJ2-7
CDR3: ASSVGGGTGSYEQY

V: TRBV5-4
J: TRBJ1-2
CDR3: ASSPAGQANYGYT

V: TRBV9
J: TRBJ1-1
CDR3: ASSVRQGAATEAF

V: TRBV27
J: TRBJ2-1
CDR3: ASSLYGGGRPYNEQF

V: TRBV5-1
J: TRBJ2-3
CDR3: ASSLAQGAVVDTQY

V: TRBV5-1
J: TRBJ2-3
CDR3: ASSLEGQGLDTQY

V: TRBV6-5
J: TRBJ1-1
CDR3: ASRQGAHTEAF

V: TRBV7-6
J: TRBJ2-7
CDR3: ASSLEPAGREGSYEQY

V: TRBV12-5
J: TRBJ2-2
CDR3: ASGVTGVPTGELF

V: TRBV19
J: TRBJ1-3
CDR3: ASGRLSGNTIY

V: TRBV10-3
J: TRBJ2-7
CDR3: AISGTSYEQY

V: TRBV9
J: TRBJ2-1
CDR3: ASSVQSGTAYNEQF

V: TRBV6-5
J: TRBJ2-6
CDR3: ASSWGRGANVLT